This T cell receptor (beta chain) is drawn from a study of cytomegalovirus exposure and HLA in healthy donors. Overall study: Earlier work reported 110 million or so unique TCR beta sequences from about 200 million T cells.

Study-wide findings and caveats: 150 or so TCR beta chains were listed as cytomegalovirus-associated. Most of the TCR beta V segments (in an earlier analysis) were productive either about 87% or about 30% of the time.

V lost 5 bases to trimming and J lost 5 bases, with 15 bases between them. Germline loops: CDR1 MNHNS, CDR2 SASEGT. This CDR3 has 14 residues. Of note for this clone: Its antigen remains unidentified.

Nominally healthy donors provided the samples, though records likely missed some immune exposures. PCR amplification relied on 60 Vbeta primers (plus 13 Jbeta primers). TCRdb's copy holds only in-frame clones and misses some; the assay was immunoSEQ multiplex PCR. This table holds approximately 120,000 clones. The TCR comes from a man younger than 35 in good health and CMV-seronegative. The V gene is TRBV6-1, the J gene TRBJ1-1; no firm D call. What was sequenced was PBMCs. In DNA, the CDR3 is TGTGCCAGCAGTTATTCCCCGGGAGAGACTGAAGCTTTCTTT. It encodes CASSYSPGETEAFF.